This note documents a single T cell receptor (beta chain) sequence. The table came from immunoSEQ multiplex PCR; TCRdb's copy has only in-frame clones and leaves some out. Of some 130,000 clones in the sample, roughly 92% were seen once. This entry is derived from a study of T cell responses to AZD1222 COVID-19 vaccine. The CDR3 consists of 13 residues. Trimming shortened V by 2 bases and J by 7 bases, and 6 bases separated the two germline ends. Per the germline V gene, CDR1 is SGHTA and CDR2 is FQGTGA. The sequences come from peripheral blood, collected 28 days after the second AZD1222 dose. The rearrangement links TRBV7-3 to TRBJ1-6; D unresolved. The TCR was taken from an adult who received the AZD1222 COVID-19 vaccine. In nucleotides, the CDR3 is TGTGCCAGCAGCTTAGGAAAAAATTCACCCCTCCACTTT. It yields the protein CASSLGKNSPLHF. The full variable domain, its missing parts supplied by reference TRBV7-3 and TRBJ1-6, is GAGVSQTPSNKVTEKGKYVELRCDPISGHTALYWYRQSLGQGPEFLIYFQGTGAADDSGLPNDRFFAVRPEGSVSTLKIQRTERGDSAVYLCASSLGKNSPLHFGNGTRLTVT.